The 16 T cell receptor beta chains reported below all come from one sample, sequenced in a study of cytomegalovirus exposure and HLA in healthy donors. The PCR made use of 60 Vbeta and 13 Jbeta primers. Assay used: immunoSEQ multiplex PCR; TCRdb lists only in-frame clones, some missing. The data contain approximately 110,000 clones, 76% of them singletons. Sequenced: PBMCs. Source of these receptors: a man aged 35-49 years in good health and CMV-seropositive.

This clone showed up just a few times. The chain employs TRBV19 and TRBJ2-1; TRBD1 might be the D (5 bases). Trimming left V 3 bases short and J 10 bases short, with 13 bases between. CDR1 and CDR2 (germline): LNHDA, SQIVND (reference sequence). CDR3 length: 13 residues. The CDR3 sequence is CASSMVSRAEQFF. The CDR3 DNA is TGTGCCAGTAGTATGGTGAGCAGGGCCGAGCAGTTCTTC. Looking up the rest from reference TRBV19 and TRBJ2-1 gives the full variable domain: DGGITQSPKYLFRKEGQNVTLSCEQNLNHDAMYWYRQDPGQGLRLIYYSQIVNDFQKGDIAEGYSVSREKKESFPLTVTSAQKNPTAFYLCASSMVSRAEQFFGPGTRLTVL.

This clone has a handful of counts. Germline and junction disagree at one end, which may indicate a read error. The chain joins TRBV29-1 to TRBJ2-6; 8 nucleotides agree with TRBD1. CDR3 length: 13 amino acids. Germline V CDR1 and CDR2: SQVTM, ANQGSEA. CDR3 residues: CSVEATGANGLTF. CDR3 nucleotide sequence: TGCAGCGTTGAAGCGACAGGGGCCAACGGCCTGACTTTC.

The chain joins TRBV2 to TRBJ2-3; 11 bases are shared with TRBD2. The length of the CDR3 is 16 residues. The V gene end was trimmed by 1 base and the J gene end by 4 bases; junction bases not matched to a gene: 4. Germline V CDR1 and CDR2: SNHLY, FYNNEI. Here the CDR3 DNA reads TGTGCCAGCAGTGAAGGGCTAGCGGGGGGATCAGATACGCAGTATTTT. As protein: CASSEGLAGGSDTQYF.

This clone was seen once. CDR3 nucleotide sequence: TGTGCCAGTACCCAGGGGACACGCACAGATACGCAGTATTTT. This sequence encodes CASTQGTRTDTQYF. The chain recombines TRBV19 with TRBJ2-3; perhaps TRBD1 as D (6 bases). Germline CDR1 and CDR2: LNHDA and SQIVND (reference sequence). V was cut by 7 bases and J by 1 base, with 12 bases left in between. CDR3 length: 14 amino acids.

The chain couples TRBV7-9 to TRBJ1-6; D might be TRBD1 (6 bases). The V gene lost 6 bases and the J gene lost 9 bases, with 18 bases spanning the gap. CDR1 is SEHNR, CDR2 FQNEAQ, per germline (reference sequence). The CDR3 loop spans 15 amino acids. CDR3 sequence (DNA): TGTGCCAGCAGTCCTCCCGGGGGGCTTGCTTCACCCCTCCACTTT. It codes for CASSPPGGLASPLHF.

The CDR3 nucleotides are TGTGCCAGCAGCTTAAGGGCAGGGGGCACTGAAGCTTTCTTT. Translation: CASSLRAGGTEAFF. V usage is TRBV11-1 and J usage is TRBJ1-1; 7 positions agree with TRBD1. CDR1 and CDR2 from the germline V gene are SGHAT and FQDESV (reference sequence). This CDR3 has 14 amino acids. The V segment lost 2 bases and the J segment 4 bases; nucleotides outside the gene matches: 4.

This clone was seen a few times. The gene calls are TRBV29-1 and TRBJ2-2; 8 bases map to TRBD2. Germline lookup yields CDR1 SQVTM and CDR2 ANQGSEA. This CDR3 contains 15 residues. J lost 7 bases, V lost 4 bases, and 11 bases had no gene match. DNA for the CDR3: TGCAGCGTTGTTATCCGGGGGGGCCTAAGCGGGGAGCTGTTTTTT. This translates into CSVVIRGGLSGELFF.

This clone was counted a few times. The CDR3 sequence: CASSQKSLSGGGTDTQYF. CDR3 nucleotide sequence: TGTGCCAGCAGCCAAAAATCACTCAGCGGGGGGGGCACAGATACGCAGTATTTT. The chain is built from TRBV4-2 and TRBJ2-3; 10 nucleotides align to TRBD2. Germline V lookup: CDR1 LGHNA, CDR2 YNFKEQ. CDR3 length: 18 amino acids. V trimming: 2 bases; J trimming: 1 base; junction bases outside the gene matches: 9.

V and J are TRBV21-1 and TRBJ1-5; the table's D call TRBD1 went unverified against the DNA. TRBV21-1 is flagged as a pseudogene. The length of the CDR3 is 14 residues. CDR3 DNA: TGTGCCAGCAGCAATAAACAGGGTGAACAGCCCCAGCATTTT. It translates to CASSNKQGEQPQHF.

V gene TRBV7-9 combines with J gene TRBJ2-1; no clear D gene. This CDR3 spans 12 amino acids. Trimming left V 4 bases short and J 4 bases short, with 5 bases between. Germline loops: CDR1 SEHNR, CDR2 FQNEAQ (reference sequence). The CDR3 DNA reads as TGTGCCAGCAGCTCCTTTTACAATGAGCAGTTCTTC. The encoded protein is CASSSFYNEQFF.

There are a few counts of this clone. In DNA, the CDR3 is TGCGCCAGCAGCTATTCACCGGGACTCTCCACCGGGGAGCTGTTTTTT. Residues: CASSYSPGLSTGELFF. The V call is TRBV5-1, the J call TRBJ2-2, with D tentatively TRBD2 (6 bases). This CDR3 is built from 16 residues. Germline V gives CDR1 SGHRS, CDR2 YFSETQ. Between the trimmed V and J ends, which lost 3 bases and 4 bases, there was a span of 16 bases.

The chain has TRBV6-5 and TRBJ1-5; D gene ambiguous. The CDR3 consists of 14 residues. CDR1 MNHEY and CDR2 SVGAGI come from the germline V gene. Trimming removed 5 bases at V and 7 bases at J, with 15 bases between. The chain's CDR3 is CASSPDWGGQPQHF. CDR3 DNA sequence: TGTGCCAGCAGTCCAGACTGGGGAGGACAGCCCCAGCATTTT.

The chain recombines TRBV6-4 with TRBJ2-1; 10 nucleotides line up with TRBD2. Germline CDR1 is MRHNA and CDR2 is SNTAGT. J lost 3 bases, V lost 5 bases, and 4 bases had no gene match. The CDR3 is made up of 15 amino acids. The CDR3 loop reads CASSKTSGHYNEQFF. The CDR3 DNA follows: TGTGCCAGCAGTAAGACTAGCGGGCACTACAATGAGCAGTTCTTC.

The CDR3 here is CSGASGGTYNEQFF. CDR3 DNA: TGCAGCGGAGCTAGCGGGGGAACCTACAATGAGCAGTTCTTC. V is TRBV29-1 and J is TRBJ2-1; 10 bases map to TRBD2. Germline V CDR1 and CDR2: SQVTM, ANQGSEA. V trimming: 7 bases; J trimming: 2 bases; junction bases outside the gene matches: 5. This CDR3 is built from 14 residues.

V gene TRBV7-9 combines with J gene TRBJ2-7; D ambiguous. CDR1 and CDR2 from the germline V gene are SEHNR and FQNEAQ (reference sequence). Trimming shortened V by 5 bases and J by 2 bases, and 16 bases separated the two germline ends. The CDR3 is 15 residues long. This CDR3 is CASSPRYSTTYEQYF. CDR3 nucleotides: TGTGCCAGCAGCCCGCGCTATTCCACTACCTACGAGCAGTACTTC.

This clone has only a few counts. The gene calls are TRBV30 and TRBJ2-7; possible D gene TRBD1, 6 bases. Trimming pared 2 bases from V and 3 bases from J, leaving 8 bases between. This CDR3 comprises 12 residues. Germline values: CDR1 GTSNPN, CDR2 SVGIG (reference sequence). CDR3 DNA sequence: TGTGCCTGGAGTTCAGGGGACTACGAGCAGTACTTC. Encoded protein: CAWSSGDYEQYF.